The 20 T cell receptor beta chains listed next were all sequenced from one sample in a study of blood T cells in healthy people across ages. With a J-beta primer mix and a sample-barcoded 5' primer, a second PCR ran about 7 to 12 cycles. TCRdb re-derived calls from the 5' RACE reads in MiXCR, one entry per CDR3 protein. The top ten hold over 2% of the sample, which has about 1.8 million distinct CDR3 sequences, roughly 50% seen once. Sequences were obtained from blood. These receptors came from a woman aged 40 to 50 in good health.

The chain combines TRBV12-3 or TRBV12-4 with TRBJ2-7, with TRBD1 identical over 7 bases. The CDR3 has 15 amino acids. V shed 6 bases and J 1 base; nucleotides not matched to a gene: 9. As DNA, the CDR3 is TGTGCCAGCAGGTCGACCGGGACAGTATCCTACGAGCAGTACTTC. Amino acid sequence: CASRSTGTVSYEQYF.

The chain carries TRBV29-1 and TRBJ1-2, with unresolved D. The CDR3 totals 13 residues. In germline, CDR1 is SQVTM, CDR2 ANQGSEA. With 5 bases removed from V and 3 bases from J, the gap between germline ends came to 13 bases. The CDR3 sequence: CSVRKRPDYGYTF. The CDR3 DNA is TGCAGCGTTAGGAAAAGACCCGACTATGGCTACACCTTC.

J is TRBJ2-7 and V is TRBV5-1; 11 bases match TRBD2. From germline, CDR1 is SGHRS and CDR2 YFSETQ. V shed 0 bases and J 3 bases; nucleotides not matched to a gene: 11. The CDR3 is 18 amino acids. CDR3 coding DNA: TGCGCCAGCAGCTTGGCCCCCTTACAGACTAGCGGGGTCTACGAGCAGTACTTC. Translating it yields CASSLAPLQTSGVYEQYF. Complete variable domain (other parts from reference TRBV5-1 and TRBJ2-7): KAGVTQTPRYLIKTRGQQVTLSCSPISGHRSVSWYQQTPGQGLQFLFEYFSETQRNKGNFPGRFSGRQFSNSRSEMNVSTLELGDSALYLCASSLAPLQTSGVYEQYFGPGTRLTVT.

As for this clonotype: Germline is not matched at one junction end, which may reflect a read error. The V and J genes are TRBV6-1 and TRBJ2-1, with D maybe TRBD2 (5 bases). The CDR3 is 18 residues long. Looked up from germline, CDR1 is MNHNS and CDR2 is SASEGT. CDR3 nucleotide sequence: TGTGTCAGCAGCCCCACCGGACTGTACAGTAGCTCCTACAATGAGCAGTTCTTC. It is translated as CVSSPTGLYSSSYNEQFF.

The chain links TRBV3-1 to TRBJ2-5; perhaps TRBD2 as D (5 bases). Per the germline V gene, CDR1 is LGHDT and CDR2 is YNNKEL (reference sequence). V was trimmed by 0 bases and J by 7 bases, leaving 15 bases between them. The CDR3 is 15 residues long. The CDR3 spells CASSQDQIGRGTQYF. Here the CDR3 DNA reads TGTGCCAGCAGCCAAGATCAGATAGGGAGAGGGACCCAGTACTTC.

The chain couples TRBV7-3 to TRBJ2-5; D may be TRBD1 (7 bases). CDR3 size: 15 residues. The V gene lost 4 bases and the J gene lost 3 bases, with 15 bases spanning the gap. In germline, CDR1 is SGHTA, CDR2 FQGTGA. DNA of the CDR3: TGTGCCAGCAGCTCTGGAGGGACAGTTAAAGAGACCCAGTACTTC. It translates to CASSSGGTVKETQYF.

V gene TRBV28 combines with J gene TRBJ2-3; tentatively, D is TRBD2 (6 bases). Trimming removed 5 bases from V and 3 bases from J, with 15 bases in between. Germline values: CDR1 MDHEN, CDR2 SYDVKM. This CDR3 region has 15 residues. The CDR3 DNA is TGTGCCAGCAGTGTAGGAGGAGGGGTGACAGATACGCAGTATTTT. Translating it yields CASSVGGGVTDTQYF.

This clonotype was seen once. The chain couples TRBV2 to TRBJ1-4; D is unresolved. Trimming cost V 8 bases and J 5 bases, with 12 bases left between them. Looked up from germline, CDR1 is SNHLY and CDR2 is FYNNEI. The CDR3 spans 13 residues. The DNA for the CDR3 is TGTGCCAGCCAATTCCCGGGGAATGAAAAACTGTTTTTT. Encoded protein: CASQFPGNEKLFF.

This sequence joins TRBV7-9 and TRBJ1-5; no definite D call. The CDR3 is 14 residues long. The germline CDR1 and CDR2 sequences are SEHNR and FQNEAQ (reference sequence). Trimming removed 5 bases from V and 8 bases from J, with 16 bases in between. This chain's CDR3 is CASSHVGGSEPQHF. DNA of the CDR3: TGTGCCAGCAGCCACGTGGGAGGATCAGAGCCCCAGCATTTT. The complete variable domain, with remaining parts taken from reference TRBV7-9 and TRBJ1-5, reads DTGVSQNPRHKITKRGQNVTFRCDPISEHNRLYWYRQTLGQGPEFLTYFQNEAQLEKSRLLSDRFSAERPKGSFSTLEIQRTEQGDSAMYLCASSHVGGSEPQHFGDGTRLSIL.

J is TRBJ2-5 and V is TRBV20-1, with D tentatively TRBD1 or TRBD2 (5 bases each). Trimming shortened V by 2 bases and J by 6 bases, and 13 bases separated the two germline ends. Germline CDR1 and CDR2: DFQATT and SNEGSKA (reference sequence). The CDR3 has 13 amino acids. The CDR3 coding sequence is TGCAGTGCTAGACCCCCGGGACCTCAGACCCAGTACTTC. It translates to CSARPPGPQTQYF.

The V gene is TRBV5-1, the J gene TRBJ2-7; D unresolved. V was trimmed by 4 bases and J by 5 bases, leaving 13 bases between them. Germline V lookup: CDR1 SGHRS, CDR2 YFSETQ. This CDR3 is built from 13 residues. CDR3: CASSAGPTNEQYF. CDR3 DNA sequence: TGCGCCAGCAGCGCCGGGCCTACCAACGAGCAGTACTTC. The full variable domain, with the rest looked up from reference TRBV5-1 and TRBJ2-7, is KAGVTQTPRYLIKTRGQQVTLSCSPISGHRSVSWYQQTPGQGLQFLFEYFSETQRNKGNFPGRFSGRQFSNSRSEMNVSTLELGDSALYLCASSAGPTNEQYFGPGTRLTVT.

A note on this clonotype: Germline and junction disagree at one end, which may indicate a read error. The V and J genes are TRBV20-1 and TRBJ2-3; D is perhaps TRBD1 or TRBD2 (5 bases each). The V gene's germline CDR1 is DFQATT and CDR2 SNEGSKA (reference sequence). The CDR3 is 13 amino acids. The CDR3 nucleotides are TGCAGTACTAGGGGACCATACACAGATACGCAGTATTTT. As protein: CSTRGPYTDTQYF.

In this sample, this clonotype turned up a few times. V usage is TRBV4-1 and J usage is TRBJ1-2, with D unclear. CDR3 length: 14 amino acids. V was cut by 1 base and J by 4 bases, with 10 bases left in between. CDR1 MGHRA and CDR2 YSYEKL come from the germline V gene. The CDR3 is CASSQVGPTYGYTF. CDR3 coding DNA: TGCGCCAGCAGCCAAGTGGGTCCAACCTATGGCTACACCTTC.

V is TRBV11-2 and J is TRBJ1-2; perhaps TRBD1 as D (6 bases). CDR1 is SGHAT, CDR2 FQNNGV, per germline. Trimming took 4 bases from V and 2 from J, leaving 20 bases between them. The CDR3 runs to 17 residues. The CDR3 bases are TGTGCCAGCAGCTCTCAAAATCGCGGGCAGGGGAACTATGGCTACACCTTC. It translates to CASSSQNRGQGNYGYTF.

The chain has TRBV18 and TRBJ2-5; possible D gene TRBD2, 6 bases. CDR3 length: 17 residues. Germline V gene data show CDR1 as KGHSH and CDR2 as LQKENI. V lost 2 bases and J 2 bases, leaving 18 bases between the germline ends. Here the CDR3 reads CASSPVLSGTRQETQYF. CDR3 in DNA: TGTGCCAGCTCACCAGTTCTCTCAGGGACTCGTCAAGAGACCCAGTACTTC.

The chain combines TRBV6-5 with TRBJ2-1; 9 bases map to TRBD1. CDR1 and CDR2 from the germline V gene are MNHEY and SVGAGI. The V and J ends lost 6 bases and 5 bases, in that order; junction bases with no gene match: 8. There are 15 residues in the CDR3. CDR3 loop: CASSPDRGDDNEQFF. The CDR3 nucleotides read TGTGCCAGCAGCCCAGACAGGGGGGACGACAATGAGCAGTTCTTC.

The chain combines TRBV29-1 with TRBJ1-2; D is uncertain. Trimming removed 7 bases from V and 4 bases from J, with 10 bases in between. This CDR3 has 11 amino acids. The germline V gene encodes CDR1 SQVTM and CDR2 ANQGSEA. CDR3 DNA: TGCAGCGCAGAGGCGGGCTATGGCTACACCTTC. Protein sequence: CSAEAGYGYTF.

The chain carries TRBV9 and TRBJ2-2, with unresolved D. CDR3 length equals 12 residues. Germline CDR1 reads SGDLS; CDR2 reads YYNGEE. The V end lost 2 bases, the J end lost 7 bases, and 6 bases lay between the germline ends. For the CDR3, the DNA is TGTGCCAGCAGCGTTTTGTTCGGGGAGCTGTTTTTT. Its translation is CASSVLFGELFF.

This clonotype was counted only a few times. The V gene is TRBV20-1, the J gene TRBJ2-1; D not resolved. The CDR3 has 12 amino acids. V lost 1 base and J 8 bases, leaving 9 bases between the germline ends. Germline CDR1 and CDR2: DFQATT and SNEGSKA (reference sequence). CDR3 nucleotides: TGCAGTGCTAGAGTCGCGGTAGATGAGCAGTTCTTC. This translates into CSARVAVDEQFF.

The chain has TRBV9 and TRBJ1-2, with D tentatively TRBD1 (5 bases). The germline V gene encodes CDR1 SGDLS and CDR2 YYNGEE. V lost 0 bases and J 2 bases, leaving 17 bases between the germline ends. The CDR3 is made up of 17 amino acids. CDR3 protein: CASSVGWTTSRNYGYTF. The CDR3 DNA reads TGTGCCAGCAGCGTAGGGTGGACAACGAGTAGAAACTATGGCTACACCTTC.